Following are 18 T cell receptor beta chains from one sample sequenced in a study of HIV-infected patients and healthy controls. Follow-up blood was drawn about 14 weeks, roughly three months, after antiretroviral therapy began. No cell fractionation was done, so the repertoire covers all unsorted peripheral blood T cells. About 500 ng RNA was reverse transcribed with alpha and beta constant-region primers. Each of the alpha and beta chains got its own library through chain-specific third strand synthesis with indices. TCRdb itself ran the 5' RACE reads through MiXCR, one entry per CDR3 protein. This table has 14,000 or so distinct CDR3 sequences, roughly an eighth appearing once. Source: blood, taken during antiretroviral therapy. The receptors were sampled from an adult with HIV infection. The donor label of this sample is uncertain.

Ten or more counts support this clonotype. The CDR3: CASSYRGEAFF. CDR3 in DNA: TGTGCCAGCAGTTACAGGGGGGAAGCTTTCTTT. The chain carries TRBV12-3 or TRBV12-4 and TRBJ1-1; TRBD1 agrees at 8 bases. The CDR3 extends over 11 amino acids. V gave up 4 bases and J gave up 8 bases; unmatched junction bases: 0.

This chain connects TRBV6-5 to TRBJ2-7; 9 nucleotides match TRBD1. The CDR3 spans 15 residues. V lost 5 bases, J lost 6 bases, and 11 bases stayed unmatched. Per the germline V gene, CDR1 is MNHEY and CDR2 is SVGAGI. CDR3 sequence: CASSKLTGGRGEQYF. CDR3 DNA sequence: TGTGCCAGCAGTAAGCTGACAGGGGGAAGGGGCGAGCAGTACTTC.

Note on this clonotype: This may come from a read error, since a much larger clone is one base off. The chain carries TRBV3-1 and TRBJ2-2; D is perhaps TRBD1 or TRBD2 (7 bases each). The CDR3 is 18 residues long. Trimming left V 3 bases short and J 7 bases short, with 24 bases between. Germline-derived CDR1 and CDR2 are LGHDT and YNNKEL (reference sequence). The CDR3 sequence: CASSHLEDRAGVIGELFF. The CDR3 nucleotides read TGTGCCAGCAGCCACCTGGAAGACAGGGCGGGAGTCATCGGGGAGCTGTTTTTT. The full variable domain, rest sourced from reference TRBV3-1 and TRBJ2-2, is DTAVSQTPKYLVTQMGNDKSIKCEQNLGHDTMYWYKQDSKKFLKIMFSYNNKELIINETVPNRFSPKSPDKAHLNLHINSLELGDSAVYFCASSHLEDRAGVIGELFFGEGSRLTVL.

This clonotype was counted many times. The chain carries TRBV12-3 or TRBV12-4 and TRBJ1-4, with a weak D call TRBD1 (6 bases). Trimming took 4 bases from V and 3 from J, leaving 12 bases between them. There are 15 residues in the CDR3. CDR3 nucleotides: TGTGCCAGCAGTTCGAGGACAGACTCTAATGAAAAACTGTTTTTT. It yields the protein CASSSRTDSNEKLFF.

This clonotype appeared a few times. J is TRBJ2-1 and V is TRBV19; 9 bases line up with TRBD2. The germline gives CDR1 LNHDA, CDR2 SQIVND (reference sequence). V shed 3 bases, J shed 3 bases, and the junction held 6 bases outside the gene matches. This CDR3 is 16 amino acids long. In DNA, the CDR3 is TGTGCCAGTAGTATTGCGACTAGCGGAGTCTACAATGAGCAGTTCTTC. It codes for CASSIATSGVYNEQFF. Using reference TRBV19 and TRBJ2-1 for the parts outside the CDR3, the full variable domain is DGGITQSPKYLFRKEGQNVTLSCEQNLNHDAMYWYRQDPGQGLRLIYYSQIVNDFQKGDIAEGYSVSREKKESFPLTVTSAQKNPTAFYLCASSIATSGVYNEQFFGPGTRLTVL.

This clonotype occurred a few times. The rearrangement links TRBV5-1 to TRBJ1-5, with D unclear. CDR1 and CDR2 (germline): SGHRS, YFSETQ. This CDR3 comprises 14 residues. Trimming removed 7 bases at V and 3 bases at J, with 14 bases between. For the CDR3, the DNA is TGCGCCAGCCGGGTAGGACCAAACAATCAGCCCCAGCATTTT. Translation: CASRVGPNNQPQHF.

Ten or more counts support this clonotype. This sequence joins TRBV20-1 and TRBJ2-7; 8 positions match TRBD1. Germline CDR1 is DFQATT and CDR2 is SNEGSKA (reference sequence). This CDR3 contains 14 residues. V trimming: 0 bases; J trimming: 5 bases; junction bases outside the gene matches: 6. CDR3 bases: TGCAGTGCTAGAGACATGGGACAGGCGAACGAGCAGTACTTC. It is translated as CSARDMGQANEQYF.

The chain combines TRBV20-1 with TRBJ2-1; D remains unclear. There are 14 residues in the CDR3. V lost 5 bases and J lost 4, with 15 bases in between. Germline V gives CDR1 DFQATT, CDR2 SNEGSKA (reference sequence). The CDR3 reads CSADLVSRYNEQFF. CDR3 nucleotide sequence: TGCAGTGCTGACCTAGTTTCAAGGTACAATGAGCAGTTCTTC.

The chain links TRBV29-1 to TRBJ2-1; D is unresolved. CDR3 length equals 12 residues. Germline lookup yields CDR1 SQVTM and CDR2 ANQGSEA. The V end lost 5 bases, the J end lost 6 bases, and 11 bases lay between the germline ends. The CDR3 DNA is TGCAGCGTTTCTGACGGTCCCAATGAGCAGTTCTTC. It is translated as CSVSDGPNEQFF.

Only a few counts were recorded for this clonotype. This chain connects TRBV20-1 to TRBJ2-3, with D possibly matching TRBD2 (5 bases). V was trimmed by 6 bases and J by 1 base, leaving 20 bases between them. The CDR3 is 16 amino acids. CDR1 is DFQATT and CDR2 is SNEGSKA in the germline V gene (reference sequence). CDR3 region: CSAEAASARGTDTQYF. The DNA of the CDR3 is TGCAGTGCAGAAGCCGCTTCCGCGAGGGGCACAGATACGCAGTATTTT.

This rearrangement joins TRBV7-6 to TRBJ2-5; D tentatively fits TRBD1 or TRBD2 (5 bases each). Between the trimmed V and J ends, which lost 5 bases and 0 bases, there was a span of 13 bases. The length of the CDR3 is 15 residues. The germline gives CDR1 SGHVS, CDR2 FNYEAQ. The CDR3 coding sequence is TGTGCCAGCAGCCCGGGACCCAGGTACCAAGAGACCCAGTACTTC. Its protein is CASSPGPRYQETQYF.

The chain uses TRBV14 and TRBJ1-6; D may be TRBD1 (6 bases). CDR1 is SGHDN, CDR2 FVKESK, per germline. There are 17 residues in the CDR3. The V gene lost 3 bases and the J gene lost 7 bases, with 19 bases spanning the gap. CDR3 nucleotide sequence: TGTGCCAGCAGCCACTTAGGAGGGGGTGTAGGAAATTCACCCCTCCACTTT. Protein product: CASSHLGGGVGNSPLHF. Full variable domain (missing parts from reference TRBV14 and TRBJ1-6): EAGVTQFPSHSVIEKGQTVTLRCDPISGHDNLYWYRRVMGKEIKFLLHFVKESKQDESGMPNNRFLAERTGGTYSTLKVQPAELEDSGVYFCASSHLGGGVGNSPLHFGNGTRLTVT.

As to this clonotype: A read error is possible here, since a much larger clone lies one base away. The genes are TRBV20-1 and TRBJ1-5; a possible D gene is TRBD1 (6 bases). V was pared by 6 bases and J by 5 bases, with 17 bases between. Germline V gene lookup returns CDR1 DFQATT and CDR2 SNEGSKA (reference sequence). The CDR3 is made up of 14 amino acids. The DNA for the CDR3 is TGCAGTGCGGGGGCCTGGGGTTTCGATCAGCCCCAGCATTTT. It specifies CSAGAWGFDQPQHF.

Many counts were recorded for this clonotype. This chain links TRBV6-1 with TRBJ1-5; D not certain. The V end lost 6 bases, the J end lost 8 bases, and 14 bases lay between the germline ends. Germline V gene lookup returns CDR1 MNHNS and CDR2 SASEGT. The length of the CDR3 is 13 residues. The CDR3 DNA reads as TGTGCCAGCAGGACCGTCCCGGATAAGCCCCAGCATTTT. Translation gives CASRTVPDKPQHF.

This clonotype was observed at least ten times. This chain connects TRBV11-3 to TRBJ2-5; 7 nucleotides line up with TRBD1. Germline loops: CDR1 SGHNT, CDR2 YENEEA. The length of the CDR3 is 14 residues. Germline trimming cut 5 bases from V and 1 base from J; bases unmatched to any gene: 4. In nucleotides, the CDR3 is TGTGCCAGCAGCCCGGGACAGTCCCAAGAGACCCAGTACTTC. Its protein product is CASSPGQSQETQYF.

This clonotype occurred many times. This chain links TRBV28 with TRBJ2-3, with D perhaps TRBD1 (6 bases). The CDR3 is 14 amino acids. Trimming removed 2 bases at V and 3 bases at J, with 9 bases between. The germline CDR1 and CDR2 sequences are MDHEN and SYDVKM. CDR3 loop: CASSLQGQTDTQYF. For the CDR3, the DNA is TGTGCCAGCAGTTTACAGGGGCAGACAGATACGCAGTATTTT.

The table lists this clonotype with many counts. The V call is TRBV19, the J call TRBJ1-5; D is uncertain. Deletions cut 5 bases from V and 1 base from J, with 6 bases between. This CDR3 has 13 amino acids. The germline V gene encodes CDR1 LNHDA and CDR2 SQIVND (reference sequence). The CDR3 sequence: CASSSGSNQPQHF. The CDR3 coding sequence is TGTGCCAGTAGTTCCGGGAGCAATCAGCCCCAGCATTTT.

Ten or more counts support this clonotype. The rearrangement links TRBV29-1 to TRBJ2-1; 7 bases fit TRBD2. Germline trimming cut 3 bases from V and 3 bases from J; bases unmatched to any gene: 8. CDR3 length equals 15 residues. The germline gives CDR1 SQVTM, CDR2 ANQGSEA. The CDR3 bases are TGCAGCGTTGAGAGTGAGCGGGGAAACTACAATGAGCAGTTCTTC. Residues: CSVESERGNYNEQFF.